These T cell receptor beta chains were read from a single sample in a study of identical twins. In TCRdb, the 5' RACE reads were re-called with MiXCR into one record per CDR3 protein. The sample has a few hundred thousand distinct CDR3 sequences, over 8.5% seen once. The same data also went into a second study, on yellow fever vaccine responses in identical twins.

The sample taken for sequencing was PBMCs. Every receptor here comes from a woman between 18 and 30 years old in good health. Both conserved end residues are part of each CDR3. A D gene is named only where the DNA matches it firmly. Clone sizes are given selectively: once, few, many, or a class where the clone is expanded.

NA	TRBJ2-7	TRBV7-9	TRBD1	TGTGCCAGCAGAGACGACAGGGGCTCTTCCTACGAGCAGTACTTC	CASRDDRGSSYEQYF
NA	TRBJ2-7	TRBV29-1	TRBD1	TGCAGCGTTGAAGATCGGGCAGGGGGACCCTACGAGCAGTACTTC	CSVEDRAGGPYEQYF
many	TRBJ2-3	TRBV24-1	NA	TGTGCCACCAGTGATTTGTCAGGGGCAACAGATACGCAGTATTTT	CATSDLSGATDTQYF
many	TRBJ1-5	TRBV12-3/TRBV12-4	NA	TGTGCCAGCAGTTTAAACTTCGCCCGGGCTAATCAGCCCCAGCATTTT	CASSLNFARANQPQHF
few	TRBJ1-2	TRBV5-1	NA	TGCGCCAGCACCTTAAAGGACGGAAACTATGGCTACACCTTC	CASTLKDGNYGYTF
few	TRBJ2-5	TRBV9	TRBD2	TGTGCCAGCAGCGTAGCTACGGGACTAGCGGGAGAGAGAGAGACCCAGTACTTC	CASSVATGLAGERETQYF
NA	TRBJ2-1	TRBV21-1	NA	TGTGCCAGCAGCAAAGTTTTTTATGAGCAGTTCTTC	CASSKVFYEQFF
NA	TRBJ2-7	TRBV6-7	NA	TGTGCCAGCGAAAGAGGACAGTCCTACGAGCAGTACTTC	CASERGQSYEQYF
NA	TRBJ2-1	TRBV7-9	TRBD2	TGTGCCAGCAGCATCCCGACTAGCGGGAAGTCCTACAATGAGCAGTTCTTC	CASSIPTSGKSYNEQFF
NA	TRBJ2-5	TRBV12-3/TRBV12-4	TRBD1	TGTGCCAGCAGTCCCACCCGGGGACAGGGGATCGGGACCCAGTACTTC	CASSPTRGQGIGTQYF
NA	TRBJ2-3	TRBV12-3/TRBV12-4	NA	TGTGCCAGCAGTTTAAGGACCAAAGATACGCAGTATTTT	CASSLRTKDTQYF
NA	TRBJ2-5	TRBV7-9	NA	TGTGCCAGCAGCCCCGGCGGGACGGGTGGCGAGACCCAGTACTTC	CASSPGGTGGETQYF
many	TRBJ2-2	TRBV20-1	TRBD2	TGCAGTGCTAGAGAACTAGCGGAGTACACCGGGGAGCTGTTTTTT	CSARELAEYTGELFF
few	TRBJ2-5	TRBV12-5	NA	TGTGCTAGTGGTTTGGGGGACGGACAAGAGACCCAGTACTTC	CASGLGDGQETQYF
NA	TRBJ2-7	TRBV29-1	NA	TGCAGCGTCTCAGGGGGGGCTATCTACGAGCAGTACTTC	CSVSGGAIYEQYF
NA	TRBJ2-6	TRBV20-1	NA	TGCAGTGCTAGAGATCCACCCAATTTAGACACCGGCTCTGGGGCCAACGTCCTGACTTTC	CSARDPPNLDTGSGANVLTF
many	TRBJ2-2	TRBV6-2/TRBV6-3	NA	TGTGCCAGCAGTCCTCCCGTAGGGATGGTCGGGGAGCTGTTTTTT	CASSPPVGMVGELFF
few	TRBJ2-7	TRBV20-1	TRBD2	TGCAGTGCTAGATCCCCTAGCGGGGACGCTGGGGAGCAGTACTTC	CSARSPSGDAGEQYF
many	TRBJ1-6	TRBV2	NA	TGTGCCAGCACCCTAAGGTCACCCCTCCACTTT	CASTLRSPLHF
few	TRBJ2-3	TRBV6-4	NA	TGTGCCAGCAGTGACACTGATACAGATACGCAGTATTTT	CASSDTDTDTQYF
few	TRBJ1-1	TRBV20-1	TRBD1	TGCAGTGCTCAACAGGGGGCTACCACTGAAGCTTTCTTT	CSAQQGATTEAFF
many	TRBJ2-1	TRBV12-3/TRBV12-4	NA	TGTGCCAGCAGTTTAATGGGAGTGGTGTCTGATGAGCAGTTCTTC	CASSLMGVVSDEQFF
few	TRBJ2-7	TRBV29-1	TRBD1	TGCAGCGTCCGGACAGGGCCGTCCTACGAGCAGTACTTC	CSVRTGPSYEQYF
few	TRBJ2-3	TRBV10-3	TRBD1	TGTGCCATCAGGCAACCGGGACAGGGGACCACAGATACGCAGTATTTT	CAIRQPGQGTTDTQYF
many	TRBJ2-5	TRBV12-3/TRBV12-4	TRBD1	TGTGCCAGCAGTCCGACTACAGGGGAAGAGACCCAGTACTTC	CASSPTTGEETQYF
NA	TRBJ2-1	TRBV4-1	NA	TGCGCCAGCAGCCAAGGATTCAGCGTGGTGTACAATGAGCAGTTCTTC	CASSQGFSVVYNEQFF
few	TRBJ2-7	TRBV11-2	NA	TGTGCCAGCAGCTCCCCCCGGCAGTTTCTCTACGAGCAGTACTTC	CASSSPRQFLYEQYF
many	TRBJ2-1	TRBV29-1	TRBD2	TGCAGCGTCGTGACTAGCGGGAGGCCTTTCAATGAGCAGTTCTTC	CSVVTSGRPFNEQFF
many	TRBJ1-6	TRBV20-1	NA	TGCAGTGCTAGAGGTCCCTCCGGGGTCCGAGACTCCTATAATTCACCCCTCCACTTT	CSARGPSGVRDSYNSPLHF
few	TRBJ2-1	TRBV29-1	NA	TGCAGCGTGGGGGGGTCGTCGGGACAAACTTACAATGAGCAGTTCTTC	CSVGGSSGQTYNEQFF
NA	TRBJ1-5	TRBV20-1	NA	TGCAGTGCTAGAGATCTGGAGAACAGGCATAGCAATCAGCCCCAGCATTTT	CSARDLENRHSNQPQHF
NA	TRBJ2-4	TRBV12-3/TRBV12-4	NA	TGTGCCAGCAGTTTAGCTCCACTAGCCAAAAACATTCAGTACTTC	CASSLAPLAKNIQYF
many	TRBJ2-3	TRBV15	NA	TGTGCCACCAGCGGGTATGTTGCTGCAGGGTCCACAGATACGCAGTATTTT	CATSGYVAAGSTDTQYF
NA	TRBJ2-3	TRBV6-2/TRBV6-3	NA	TGTGCCAGCAGTAACAGGGTGGATACGCAGTATTTT	CASSNRVDTQYF
few	TRBJ2-3	TRBV7-9	TRBD2	TGTGCCAGCAGCTGGATAGCGGGAGATACGCAGTATTTT	CASSWIAGDTQYF
many	TRBJ2-7	TRBV28	NA	TGTGCCAGCAGTTTATCTCACGAGCAGTACTTC	CASSLSHEQYF
NA	TRBJ1-1	TRBV5-1	TRBD1	TGCGCCAGCAGCGCGACAGGGGACACTGAAGCTTTCTTT	CASSATGDTEAFF
few	TRBJ2-1	TRBV20-1	NA	TGCAGTGAGCTTGGGGACACCGGTGGCAATGAGCAGTTCTTC	CSELGDTGGNEQFF
NA	TRBJ2-7	TRBV12-3/TRBV12-4	NA	TGTGCCAGCAGTAAAAAGGGGAAGCAGTACTTC	CASSKKGKQYF
NA	TRBJ1-6	TRBV20-1	TRBD1	TGCAGTGCTAGATCACACAGGGGGTCCTCCTATAATTCACCCCTCCACTTT	CSARSHRGSSYNSPLHF
few	TRBJ1-5	TRBV28	TRBD1	TGTGCCAGCAGTTCCGTGACAGGGGGAATTCAGCCCCAGCATTTT	CASSSVTGGIQPQHF
few	TRBJ2-7	TRBV4-2	TRBD2	TGTGCCAGCAGCCAAGATATTCCGCGGGGGGCCTACGAGCAGTACTTC	CASSQDIPRGAYEQYF
few	TRBJ1-2	TRBV3-1	NA	TGTGCCAGCAAGGGGGTCGGCTATGGCTACACCTTC	CASKGVGYGYTF
many	TRBJ2-3	TRBV12-3/TRBV12-4	NA	TGTGCCAGCAGCGGGGACAAAGCTAGCACAGATACGCAGTATTTT	CASSGDKASTDTQYF
once	TRBJ2-1	TRBV4-2	TRBD2	TGTGCCAGGAGCCGCGGGACGGGACTAGCGGGACGCAATGAGCAGTTCTTC	CARSRGTGLAGRNEQFF
NA	TRBJ2-1	TRBV2	NA	TGTGCCAGCAGTGCGCTAGTCTTC	CASSALVF
few	TRBJ2-3	TRBV28	TRBD1	TGTGCCAGCAGTCGACGGGACAGGGCCCCAGATACGCAGTATTTT	CASSRRDRAPDTQYF
few	TRBJ2-3	TRBV11-2	TRBD1	TGTGCCAGCAGCCCGACAGGGCCCAGCACAGATACGCAGTATTTT	CASSPTGPSTDTQYF
NA	TRBJ2-7	TRBV7-8	TRBD1	TGTGCCAGCAGCTTAGGTGGGACAGGGCAGTACGAGCAGTACTTC	CASSLGGTGQYEQYF